These 2 T cell receptor beta chains came from one sample sequenced in a study of blood T cell repertoires in COVID-19. Sequencing used immunoSEQ multiplex PCR; TCRdb keeps in-frame clones, though not all of them. The table records some 140,000 clones, roughly nine tenths of them present only once. Input material: peripheral blood. Every receptor here comes from a man in his forties or fifties with acute or convalescent COVID-19.

This chain uses TRBV30 with TRBJ1-6; 9 nucleotides line up with TRBD1. The CDR3 is 18 residues long. CDR1 is GTSNPN, CDR2 SVGIG, per germline (reference sequence). J lost 5 bases, V lost 2 bases, and 13 bases had no gene match. The CDR3 region has the DNA TGTGCCTGGAGTTCAGTACAGGGGGCGCTCTGGGATAATTCACCCCTCCACTTT. This encodes CAWSSVQGALWDNSPLHF.

This sequence joins TRBV2 and TRBJ2-7; 7 bases map to TRBD2. Germline-derived CDR1 and CDR2 are SNHLY and FYNNEI. The CDR3 extends over 15 amino acids. The ends lost 2 bases at V and 4 bases at J; junction bases unmatched: 8. The CDR3 loop reads CASSEIQRGPYEQYV. CDR3 in DNA: TGTGCCAGCAGTGAAATCCAGCGGGGCCCGTACGAGCAGTACGTC.